Each of the 24 T cell receptor beta chains below was sequenced from the same sample in a study of blood T cell repertoires in COVID-19. Method: immunoSEQ multiplex PCR; TCRdb's copy keeps in-frame clones and lacks some. The sample records some 220,000 clones, under 85% being singletons. The sample comprised peripheral blood. The receptor set was obtained from a woman aged 25 to 39 with COVID-19, enrolled during active disease.

The rearrangement uses TRBV5-1 and TRBJ1-2; 12 nucleotides match TRBD1. V gave up 4 bases and J gave up 5 bases; unmatched junction bases: 3. Germline V CDR1 and CDR2: SGHRS, YFSETQ. This CDR3 comprises 14 residues. The DNA for the CDR3 is TGCGCCAGCAGCCCGGGACAGGGGGCATATGGCTACACCTTC. Protein: CASSPGQGAYGYTF.

The V gene is TRBV28, the J gene TRBJ2-5; D is possibly TRBD2 (6 bases). Trimming cost V 0 bases and J 5 bases, with 10 bases left between them. Germline V gene lookup returns CDR1 MDHEN and CDR2 SYDVKM. CDR3 length equals 14 residues. The DNA of the CDR3 is TGTGCCAGCAGTTTATGGGGGGGTAGGGAGACCCAGTACTTC. Translated: CASSLWGGRETQYF.

This chain connects TRBV29-1 to TRBJ2-5; TRBD2 agrees at 10 bases. Germline loops: CDR1 SQVTM, CDR2 ANQGSEA. The CDR3 sequence is 15 residues long. The trim removed 5 bases at V and 5 bases at J, leaving 11 bases unmatched. CDR3: CSVKRAGGPPETQYF. In DNA, the CDR3 is TGCAGCGTTAAACGAGCGGGAGGGCCCCCGGAGACCCAGTACTTC.

The chain combines TRBV6-5 with TRBJ1-1, with TRBD1 matching over 7 bases. The trim removed 2 bases at V and 7 bases at J, leaving 10 bases unmatched. The CDR3 has 15 amino acids. Germline V gene lookup returns CDR1 MNHEY and CDR2 SVGAGI. The CDR3 is CASSYNPTGYGEAFF. The DNA for the CDR3 is TGTGCCAGCAGTTACAATCCGACAGGGTACGGTGAAGCTTTCTTT.

V is TRBV9 and J is TRBJ2-7; 9 bases line up with TRBD1. The V and J ends lost 4 bases and 6 bases, in that order; junction bases with no gene match: 5. The CDR3 totals 13 residues. The germline V gene encodes CDR1 SGDLS and CDR2 YYNGEE. The CDR3, as DNA: TGTGCCAGCAGCAAGGGACAGGGTGGCGAGCAGTACTTC. It is translated as CASSKGQGGEQYF.

The V call is TRBV12-3 or TRBV12-4, the J call TRBJ2-7; 9 bases align to TRBD1. J lost 6 bases, V lost 5 bases, and 5 bases had no gene match. CDR3 length: 13 amino acids. CDR3: CASSGDRVAEQYF. CDR3 nucleotides: TGTGCCAGCAGTGGGGACAGGGTGGCCGAGCAGTACTTC.

The rearrangement joins TRBV7-8 to TRBJ1-1; TRBD1 agrees at 9 bases. Per germline, CDR1 SGHVS and CDR2 FQNEAQ. J lost 4 bases, V lost 3 bases, and 9 bases had no gene match. The length of the CDR3 is 16 residues. CDR3 protein: CASSFMDRGVGTEAFF. The CDR3 nucleotides are TGTGCCAGCAGCTTTATGGACAGGGGTGTGGGCACTGAAGCTTTCTTT.

V gene TRBV19 combines with J gene TRBJ1-2; 7 nucleotides agree with TRBD1. Germline V gene sequence: CDR1 LNHDA, CDR2 SQIVND (reference sequence). V lost 3 bases to trimming and J lost 6 bases; unmatched junction nucleotides: 10. The CDR3 runs 15 residues. Here the CDR3 DNA reads TGTGCCAGTAGTATTGGGCGGCAGGGGGTAGATGGCTACACCTTC. Translation gives CASSIGRQGVDGYTF.

For the CDR3, the DNA is TGTGCCAGCAGCTTTTACCACGGGGGGCCAGATACGCAGTATTTT. This encodes CASSFYHGGPDTQYF. The V and J genes are TRBV7-9 and TRBJ2-3; the D gene is possibly TRBD2 (7 bases). The CDR3 is 15 amino acids. The V gene lost 3 bases and the J gene lost 4 bases, with 14 bases spanning the gap. CDR1 is SEHNR and CDR2 is FQNEAQ in the germline V gene (reference sequence).

The chain links TRBV9 to TRBJ2-1, with D possibly matching TRBD2 (5 bases). The CDR3 has 15 amino acids. Looked up from germline, CDR1 is SGDLS and CDR2 is YYNGEE. V lost 0 bases and J 7 bases, leaving 14 bases between the germline ends. The CDR3 sequence is CASSVDSAPGNEQFF. CDR3 nucleotide sequence: TGTGCCAGCAGCGTAGACTCAGCACCGGGGAATGAGCAGTTCTTC.

J is TRBJ2-5 and V is TRBV11-2, with TRBD2 identical over 8 bases. The germline CDR1 and CDR2 sequences are SGHAT and FQNNGV. The CDR3 is 19 amino acids. J gave up 5 bases and V 0 bases, and 17 bases lay outside the gene matches. CDR3 region: CASSLDRRGETNSIETQYF. DNA of the CDR3: TGTGCCAGCAGCTTAGACAGGCGGGGGGAAACCAATTCCATCGAGACCCAGTACTTC. Variable domain in full (rest from reference TRBV11-2 and TRBJ2-5): EAGVAQSPRYKIIEKRQSVAFWCNPISGHATLYWYQQILGQGPKLLIQFQNNGVVDDSQLPKDRFSAERLKGVDSTLKIQPAKLEDSAVYLCASSLDRRGETNSIETQYFGPGTRLLVL.

The rearrangement uses TRBV30 and TRBJ1-2; the D is unclear. CDR3 length: 15 residues. Trimming removed 0 bases from V and 5 bases from J, with 16 bases in between. Germline V CDR1 and CDR2: GTSNPN, SVGIG (reference sequence). The CDR3, as DNA: TGTGCCTGGAGTGTCCAATCGGGCGGGAGTTATGGCTACACCTTC. It encodes CAWSVQSGGSYGYTF.

V and J are TRBV5-4 and TRBJ2-5; D unclear. The V and J ends lost 4 bases and 1 base respectively, with 8 bases between them. CDR3 size: 13 residues. Germline V gene lookup returns CDR1 SGHNT and CDR2 YYREEE (reference sequence). The CDR3 loop reads CASSPYGQETQYF. CDR3 DNA sequence: TGTGCCAGCAGCCCCTATGGCCAAGAGACCCAGTACTTC.

The chain carries TRBV14 and TRBJ1-1; TRBD1 matches at 7 bases. Germline values: CDR1 SGHDN, CDR2 FVKESK. This CDR3 contains 13 residues. After removal of 3 bases from V and 8 bases from J, the junction contained 6 bases not matched to a gene. This CDR3 reads CASSQTDRAEAFF. CDR3 DNA: TGTGCCAGCAGCCAGACAGACAGGGCGGAAGCTTTCTTT.

The V gene is TRBV7-2, the J gene TRBJ2-1; unclear D gene. The CDR3 is 15 residues long. The germline V and J ends were trimmed by 6 bases and 0 bases, with 12 bases remaining between them. Germline CDR1 is SGHTA and CDR2 is FQGNSA. CDR3 bases: TGTGCCAGCAGTTTTACTTCGAGCTCCTACAATGAGCAGTTCTTC. It is translated as CASSFTSSSYNEQFF.

The chain recombines TRBV6-1 with TRBJ1-2; D is possibly TRBD1 (6 bases). Deletions cut 3 bases from V and 2 bases from J, with 7 bases between. Germline V CDR1 and CDR2: MNHNS, SASEGT. This CDR3 spans 13 amino acids. This CDR3 reads CASSDRGNYGYTF. The CDR3 region has the DNA TGTGCCAGCAGTGACAGGGGAAACTATGGCTACACCTTC.

This clone was detected only a few times. The rearrangement uses TRBV5-6 and TRBJ2-1; 12 bases are shared with TRBD2. Germline CDR1 reads SGHDT; CDR2 reads YYEEEE. CDR3 size: 16 residues. With 0 bases clipped from V and 8 bases from J, the junction kept 6 bases outside the gene matches. CDR3 sequence reads: CASSLGTSGTWDEQFF. The DNA of the CDR3 is TGTGCCAGCAGCTTGGGGACTAGCGGGACTTGGGATGAGCAGTTCTTC.

The V call is TRBV28, the J call TRBJ2-2, with 9 bases that match TRBD2. Trimming cost V 5 bases and J 2 bases; bases outside gene matches: 6. The CDR3 runs 16 residues. CDR1 is MDHEN, CDR2 SYDVKM, per germline. The CDR3 sequence is CASSLRGGGNTGELFF. CDR3 DNA sequence: TGTGCCAGCAGTCTTCGCGGGGGGGGTAACACCGGGGAGCTGTTTTTT.

The V call is TRBV30, the J call TRBJ1-2; D is possibly TRBD1 (5 bases). The CDR3 runs 13 residues. Germline lookup yields CDR1 GTSNPN and CDR2 SVGIG (reference sequence). Between the trimmed V and J ends, which lost 2 bases and 4 bases, there was a span of 11 bases. The CDR3 spells CAWSMGLIYGYTF. The CDR3 nucleotides read TGTGCCTGGAGTATGGGACTGATCTATGGCTACACCTTC.

V and J are TRBV27 and TRBJ1-5, with a tentative D call TRBD1 (6 bases). Per germline, CDR1 MNHEY and CDR2 SMNVEV (reference sequence). The CDR3 is 18 amino acids. With 5 bases removed from V and 0 bases from J, the gap between germline ends came to 20 bases. The CDR3 protein is CASSPVGGRGGSNQPQHF. The CDR3 region has the DNA TGTGCCAGCAGTCCCGTGGGGGGGCGCGGGGGTAGCAATCAGCCCCAGCATTTT.

This chain uses TRBV18 with TRBJ1-6; TRBD1 might be the D (5 bases). Deletions cut 1 base from V and 9 bases from J, with 16 bases between. CDR3 size: 16 residues. The germline V gene encodes CDR1 KGHSH and CDR2 LQKENI. As DNA, the CDR3 is TGTGCCAGCTCACCACAGGCCGGGGGTAGGGGTTCACCCCTCCACTTT. It translates to CASSPQAGGRGSPLHF.

The gene calls are TRBV6-5 and TRBJ1-2, with 8 bases aligning to TRBD1. Per germline, CDR1 MNHEY and CDR2 SVGAGI. The CDR3 totals 14 residues. The J segment lost 5 bases and the V segment lost 7 bases, leaving 9 bases of the junction unmatched. CDR3 DNA: TGTGCCAGCACTCGCAGGGGGCTCAGATATGGCTACACCTTC. Its protein product is CASTRRGLRYGYTF.

This rearrangement joins TRBV7-9 to TRBJ2-1, with D maybe TRBD1 (6 bases). CDR1 is SEHNR, CDR2 FQNEAQ, per germline (reference sequence). V dropped 5 bases and J dropped 2 bases, with 13 bases sitting between them. This CDR3 is 15 amino acids long. CDR3 sequence reads: CASSKTGTPYNEQFF. CDR3 in DNA: TGTGCCAGCAGCAAGACCGGGACACCCTACAATGAGCAGTTCTTC.

The chain employs TRBV19 and TRBJ2-3; 9 bases are shared with TRBD2. Germline values: CDR1 LNHDA, CDR2 SQIVND (reference sequence). V gave up 1 base and J gave up 1 base; unmatched junction bases: 6. CDR3 length equals 17 residues. CDR3 loop: CASSIGGSGSGTDTQYF. CDR3 sequence (DNA): TGTGCCAGTAGTATAGGGGGTAGCGGGAGCGGCACAGATACGCAGTATTTT. Full variable domain (remainder filled in from reference TRBV19 and TRBJ2-3): DGGITQSPKYLFRKEGQNVTLSCEQNLNHDAMYWYRQDPGQGLRLIYYSQIVNDFQKGDIAEGYSVSREKKESFPLTVTSAQKNPTAFYLCASSIGGSGSGTDTQYFGPGTRLTVL.